This T cell receptor (beta chain) derives from a study of T-cell reconstitution after alpha-beta-depleted transplantation in children. Overall study results and limits: In patients about two months after transplant, alpha-beta T cells reportedly arose from several hundred expanded graft clones. At the one-year point after transplant, T-cell counts and TCRbeta diversity were found to come mostly from T cells that had been newly produced. Some patients owed their high day-60 TCRbeta diversity to surviving recipient T cells and thymic progenitors.

CDR1 and CDR2 from the germline V gene are DFQATT and SNEGSKA (reference sequence). Germline trimming cut 3 bases from V and 1 base from J; bases unmatched to any gene: 7. This CDR3 is built from 15 residues. To note about this clonotype: Its specificity is not known.

Library preparation (for TCRbeta) was performed with unique molecular identifiers. TCRdb re-analysed the PCR reads in MiXCR, keeping a single row per CDR3 protein. The sample contains 300,000 to 350,000 distinct CDR3 sequences, 15% to 20% of which appear only once. The source was PBMCs, mostly from graft donor cells, collected 360 days after TCRalphabeta/CD19-depleted stem cell transplant. The chain carries TRBV20-1 and TRBJ2-5; 8 bases agree with TRBD2. The origin of this receptor is a male patient aged 2-15 years who had a stem cell transplant for acute lymphoblastic leukemia, so the T cells may come from the graft donor. For the CDR3, the DNA is TGCAGTGCTAGGGTCCAGCGGGAGCCCCAAGAGACCCAGTACTTC. It codes for CSARVQREPQETQYF.